Presented here are 30 T cell receptor beta chains from one specimen sequenced in a study of cytomegalovirus exposure and HLA in healthy donors. Primers: 60 Vbeta forward and 13 Jbeta reverse. Produced via immunoSEQ multiplex PCR; TCRdb's table is partial and in-frame only. The top ten clones hold approximately 9.4% of a sample with more than 90,000 clones, approximately 70% of them seen once. Sequenced sample: PBMCs. The origin of the receptors is a man aged 25 to 45 in good health and CMV-seropositive.

This clone was detected only a few times. The J gene is TRBJ1-5, the V gene TRBV7-9; TRBD1 might be the D (5 bases). Germline V gene lookup returns CDR1 SEHNR and CDR2 FQNEAQ (reference sequence). The CDR3 is 16 residues long. The V end lost 2 bases, the J end lost 0 bases, and 11 bases lay between the germline ends. CDR3 sequence reads: CASSLIGETSNQPQHF. DNA for the CDR3: TGTGCCAGCAGCTTAATAGGGGAAACTAGCAATCAGCCCCAGCATTTT.

This sequence joins TRBV28 and TRBJ1-3; a weak D match, TRBD1 (5 bases). The CDR3 is 13 residues long. Per the germline V gene, CDR1 is MDHEN and CDR2 is SYDVKM. The V end was cut by 11 bases, the J end by 3 bases, with 14 bases between. The CDR3 DNA is TGTGCCTGTATCGCGACAGTTGGAAACACCATATATTTT. Amino acid sequence: CACIATVGNTIYF.

J is TRBJ1-2 and V is TRBV30; TRBD1 matches 7 bases. The germline V gene has CDR1 GTSNPN and CDR2 SVGIG (reference sequence). There are 14 residues in the CDR3. Trimming at V came to 2 bases and at J to 2 bases, leaving 5 bases not matched to a gene. The CDR3 nucleotides are TGTGCCTGGAGTCGACAGGGATTGAACTATGGCTACACCTTC. It encodes CAWSRQGLNYGYTF.

This clone was observed a few times. The rearrangement links TRBV2 to TRBJ1-3; weak D call: TRBD1 (5 bases). The CDR3 extends over 14 amino acids. Germline V gene sequence: CDR1 SNHLY, CDR2 FYNNEI. Trimming cost V 2 bases and J 2 bases, with 7 bases left between them. The CDR3 sequence is CASSEPRAGNTIYF. CDR3 nucleotides: TGTGCCAGCAGTGAACCCAGGGCTGGAAACACCATATATTTT.

In this sample, this clone turned up a few times. V usage is TRBV2 and J usage is TRBJ1-1; unclear D gene. Trimming stripped 7 bases from V and 3 bases from J, with 12 bases between. The CDR3 consists of 13 residues. Germline V gene data show CDR1 as SNHLY and CDR2 as FYNNEI. This chain's CDR3 is CASTLYSYTEAFF. The DNA for the CDR3 is TGTGCCAGCACTTTATACAGTTACACTGAAGCTTTCTTT. Full variable domain (rest looked up from reference TRBV2 and TRBJ1-1): EPEVTQTPSHQVTQMGQEVILRCVPISNHLYFYWYRQILGQKVEFLVSFYNNEISEKSEIFDDQFSVERPDGSNFTLKIRSTKLEDSAMYFCASTLYSYTEAFFGQGTRLTVV.

The V call is TRBV7-2, the J call TRBJ1-1; a possible D gene is TRBD1 (5 bases). V lost 5 bases and J 5 bases, leaving 15 bases between the germline ends. CDR3 length: 14 residues. Germline CDR1 is SGHTA and CDR2 is FQGNSA. CDR3 protein: CASSDQGSYTEAFF. The CDR3 nucleotides are TGTGCCAGCAGCGACCAGGGTAGTTATACTGAAGCTTTCTTT.

This chain links TRBV5-1 with TRBJ2-7, with TRBD1 matching 7 bases. The ends lost 4 bases at V and 3 bases at J; junction bases unmatched: 10. Germline CDR1 SGHRS, CDR2 YFSETQ. This CDR3 region has 15 residues. The CDR3 sequence is CASSQGDSPDYEQYF. As DNA, the CDR3 is TGCGCCAGCAGCCAAGGGGACAGCCCAGACTACGAGCAGTACTTC.

The J gene is TRBJ2-7, the V gene TRBV30; tentatively, D is TRBD2 (6 bases). CDR1 and CDR2 (germline): GTSNPN, SVGIG (reference sequence). V was pared by 5 bases and J by 2 bases, with 10 bases between. The CDR3 totals 12 residues. This CDR3 is CAWGGDPYEQYF. The CDR3 bases are TGTGCCTGGGGCGGGGACCCCTACGAGCAGTACTTC.

This clone has more than one count but fewer than ten. In the same sample, other DNA sequences code for this CDR3. This CDR3 is CASSDSSGGANEQFF. CDR3 DNA sequence: TGTGCCAGCAGTGACTCGAGCGGGGGGGCCAATGAGCAGTTCTTC. The chain is built from TRBV6-4 and TRBJ2-1, with 10 nucleotides matching TRBD2. CDR3 length: 15 residues. Germline CDR1 reads MRHNA; CDR2 reads SNTAGT. The ends lost 0 bases at V and 6 bases at J; junction bases unmatched: 2.

V is TRBV5-1 and J is TRBJ1-5; D gene ambiguous. The CDR3 is made up of 14 amino acids. V lost 0 bases and J 5 bases, leaving 9 bases between the germline ends. CDR1 is SGHRS, CDR2 YFSETQ, per germline. CDR3 protein: CASSLAGEDQPQHF. CDR3 in DNA: TGCGCCAGCAGCTTGGCCGGGGAGGATCAGCCCCAGCATTTT.

This clone appeared a few times. V is TRBV18 and J is TRBJ1-2; 7 bases line up with TRBD1. CDR1 is KGHSH and CDR2 is LQKENI in the germline V gene. V shed 6 bases, J shed 8 bases, and the junction held 9 bases outside the gene matches. The CDR3 length is 13 residues. CDR3 sequence reads: CASSPDRDGGYTF. The CDR3 DNA sequence: TGTGCCAGCTCCCCAGACAGGGATGGAGGCTACACCTTC.

The chain carries TRBV28 and TRBJ2-3, with 10 bases fitting TRBD2. The CDR3 is made up of 21 amino acids. In germline, CDR1 is MDHEN, CDR2 SYDVKM. V dropped 5 bases and J dropped 2; count of bases not matched to a gene: 22. The CDR3 DNA reads TGTGCCAGCAGTGCCGGAGCAATTACTAGCGGGAATTGGAGACACACAGATACGCAGTATTTT. This translates into CASSAGAITSGNWRHTDTQYF.

By its share, this clone is medium-sized. The chain combines TRBV6-1 with TRBJ2-7; 9 nucleotides align to TRBD2. This CDR3 is built from 15 residues. Per germline, CDR1 MNHNS and CDR2 SASEGT. Trimming removed 3 bases from V and 1 base from J; junction bases left unmatched: 4. CDR3 sequence reads: CASSDRLAGSYEQYF. In nucleotides, the CDR3 is TGTGCCAGCAGTGATAGGCTAGCGGGGTCCTACGAGCAGTACTTC.

This chain uses TRBV6-6 with TRBJ1-1, with 11 bases aligning to TRBD1. The CDR3 contains 16 residues. V gave up 0 bases and J gave up 6 bases; unmatched junction bases: 6. Germline V lookup: CDR1 MNHNY, CDR2 SVGAGI (reference sequence). The CDR3 DNA reads TGTGCCAGCAGTTACTCGACCGGGGGACAGGGGGCTGAAGCTTTCTTT. Translating gives CASSYSTGGQGAEAFF.

A single count supports this clone. This chain links TRBV5-1 with TRBJ2-3; 14 nucleotides line up with TRBD2. The CDR3 contains 18 residues. Germline-derived CDR1 and CDR2 are SGHRS and YFSETQ. J lost 0 bases, V lost 3 bases, and 6 bases had no gene match. As DNA, the CDR3 is TGCGCCAGCAGCTATCGGACTAGCGGGGGGCCGAGCACAGATACGCAGTATTTT. Its translation is CASSYRTSGGPSTDTQYF.

This rearrangement joins TRBV5-1 to TRBJ1-1, with D unresolved. There are 12 residues in the CDR3. V dropped 0 bases and J dropped 4 bases, with 4 bases sitting between them. CDR1 SGHRS and CDR2 YFSETQ come from the germline V gene. This CDR3 reads CASSLGATEAFF. For the CDR3, the DNA is TGCGCCAGCAGCTTGGGGGCCACTGAAGCTTTCTTT.

The chain has TRBV27 and TRBJ2-1, with 7 positions matching TRBD2. Germline V gives CDR1 MNHEY, CDR2 SMNVEV (reference sequence). The length of the CDR3 is 14 residues. V was clipped by 2 bases and J by 5 bases; unmatched bases: 3. The CDR3 sequence: CASSLLAVHNEQFF. The CDR3 DNA reads TGTGCCAGCAGTTTACTAGCGGTCCACAATGAGCAGTTCTTC.

The chain uses TRBV6-1 and TRBJ2-1; 9 bases align to TRBD1. The CDR3 loop spans 17 amino acids. Germline assignment: CDR1 MNHNS and CDR2 SASEGT. The V gene end was trimmed by 2 bases and the J gene end by 4 bases; junction bases not matched to a gene: 9. Here the CDR3 reads CASSEPSGTGKYNEQFF. The CDR3 DNA reads as TGTGCCAGCAGTGAACCCTCCGGGACAGGGAAGTACAATGAGCAGTTCTTC.

The chain links TRBV5-6 to TRBJ1-2; TRBD1 might be the D (6 bases). Trimming took off 0 bases at V and 8 bases at J, with 8 bases between the two ends. Germline CDR1 and CDR2: SGHDT and YYEEEE. This CDR3 contains 12 residues. CDR3 sequence: CASSLGGGGYTF. The CDR3 coding sequence is TGTGCCAGCAGCTTGGGTGGGGGCGGCTACACCTTC.

The chain joins TRBV5-1 to TRBJ1-1, with D maybe TRBD1 (6 bases). Per the germline V gene, CDR1 is SGHRS and CDR2 is YFSETQ. Trimming left V 0 bases short and J 5 bases short, with 11 bases between. The CDR3 is 14 amino acids. CDR3: CASSLAPQGTEAFF. CDR3 DNA sequence: TGCGCCAGCAGCTTGGCCCCACAGGGTACTGAAGCTTTCTTT.

This clone has only a few counts. This chain links TRBV18 with TRBJ1-4, with unresolved D. The germline V gene has CDR1 KGHSH and CDR2 LQKENI. V shed 2 bases and J shed 11 bases, with 9 bases lying between them. This CDR3 contains 12 residues. The CDR3 here is CASSPSGPKLFF. The CDR3 region has the DNA TGTGCCAGCTCACCAAGCGGGCCTAAACTGTTTTTT.

Notes on this clone: This same CDR3 is encoded by further DNA sequences in the sample. V gene TRBV5-1 combines with J gene TRBJ1-2, with D possibly being TRBD1 (6 bases). CDR3 size: 13 residues. Per germline, CDR1 SGHRS and CDR2 YFSETQ. With 0 bases removed from V and 5 bases from J, the gap between germline ends came to 8 bases. The CDR3 region is CASSLGGQYGYTF. The CDR3 DNA reads TGCGCCAGCAGCTTGGGGGGGCAGTATGGCTACACCTTC.

The chain carries TRBV9 and TRBJ2-3; D remains unclear. The V gene's germline CDR1 is SGDLS and CDR2 YYNGEE. The ends were cut back, 1 base at V and 6 bases at J, with 6 bases in the middle. The CDR3 contains 12 residues. The CDR3 DNA is TGTGCCAGCAGCGTAAGGAGCGATACGCAGTATTTT. As protein: CASSVRSDTQYF. The full variable domain, rest sourced from reference TRBV9 and TRBJ2-3, is DSGVTQTPKHLITATGQRVTLRCSPRSGDLSVYWYQQSLDQGLQFLIQYYNGEERAKGNILERFSAQQFPDLHSELNLSSLELGDSALYFCASSVRSDTQYFGPGTRLTVL.

The rearrangement links TRBV28 to TRBJ2-1; no reliable D call. Germline loops: CDR1 MDHEN, CDR2 SYDVKM. Between the trimmed V and J ends, which lost 6 bases and 9 bases, there was a span of 9 bases. The CDR3 sequence is 11 residues long. The CDR3 DNA reads as TGTGCCAGCAGGGGCCTCACTGAGCAGTTCTTC. This gives the protein CASRGLTEQFF. The full variable domain, completed using reference TRBV28 and TRBJ2-1, is DVKVTQSSRYLVKRTGEKVFLECVQDMDHENMFWYRQDPGLGLRLIYFSYDVKMKEKGDIPEGYSVSREKKERFSLILESASTNQTSMYLCASRGLTEQFFGPGTRLTVL.

The chain employs TRBV5-6 and TRBJ2-2; 7 bases agree with TRBD2. CDR3 length: 14 amino acids. The germline gives CDR1 SGHDT, CDR2 YYEEEE. Trimming cost V 5 bases and J 9 bases; bases outside gene matches: 10. The CDR3: CASRLLANARELFF. The CDR3 DNA is TGTGCCAGCAGGCTACTAGCGAACGCCCGGGAGCTGTTTTTT.

This chain links TRBV6-4 with TRBJ1-2; D ambiguous. The V end lost 3 bases, the J end lost 5 bases, and 13 bases lay between the germline ends. Germline loops: CDR1 MRHNA, CDR2 SNTAGT. The CDR3 loop spans 14 amino acids. Here the CDR3 reads CASSELDGTYGYTF. The CDR3, as DNA: TGTGCCAGCAGTGAACTAGACGGAACATATGGCTACACCTTC.

The sample holds a few counts of this clone. The J gene is TRBJ1-3, the V gene TRBV4-1; TRBD1 is a possible D gene (6 bases). The CDR3 length is 17 residues. The V and J ends lost 4 bases and 2 bases respectively, with 18 bases between them. Germline-derived CDR1 and CDR2 are MGHRA and YSYEKL. Here the CDR3 DNA reads TGCGCCAGCAGCCGCCTTTCTCAGACAGGAACTGGAAACACCATATATTTT. It yields the protein CASSRLSQTGTGNTIYF.

The rearrangement uses TRBV28 and TRBJ1-5; 7 nucleotides line up with TRBD1. CDR1 MDHEN and CDR2 SYDVKM come from the germline V gene. There are 14 residues in the CDR3. V was pared by 6 bases and J by 3 bases, with 5 bases of the junction left unmatched. The CDR3 region has the DNA TGTGCCAGCAGAAGACAGGGTGCCAATCAGCCCCAGCATTTT. Its protein is CASRRQGANQPQHF.

This clone was found once. The rearrangement uses TRBV7-2 and TRBJ2-5; 8 bases agree with TRBD1. The J call may be incorrect, as the DNA end agrees better with TRBJ2-7. Germline assignment: CDR1 SGHTA and CDR2 FQGNSA. The CDR3 runs 13 residues. The CDR3 sequence: CASSLQGAYEQYF. The CDR3 nucleotides read TGTGCCAGCAGCCTACAGGGGGCCTACGAGCAGTACTTC.

In nucleotides, the CDR3 is TGTGCCAGCAATCCGGGACTAAGCTCCTACGAGCAGTACTTC. This translates into CASNPGLSSYEQYF. V gene TRBV2 combines with J gene TRBJ2-7, with 7 nucleotides matching TRBD2. This CDR3 is built from 14 residues. The trim removed 7 bases at V and 0 bases at J, leaving 6 bases unmatched. Germline loops: CDR1 SNHLY, CDR2 FYNNEI.